This TCR beta chain was captured in a study of identical twins. Germline V CDR1 and CDR2: MNHEY, SMNVEV (reference sequence). This CDR3 contains 16 residues. Trimming stripped 5 bases from V and 4 bases from J, with 18 bases between. MiXCR, run by TCRdb on the 5' RACE reads, gives a single entry per CDR3 protein. The data contain about 530,000 distinct CDR3 sequences, 15% of them seen just once; the ten biggest clones take up nearly 0.45%. Findings and limits, study-wide: Insertions were fewer in abundant cord blood beta clonotypes, whereas memory repertoires showed none of this pattern. Compared with unrelated sharing, twin-shared out-of-frame alpha sequences had more low-probability sequences.

There are a few counts of this clonotype. Its antigen is as yet unknown. These data also featured in a second study, about yellow fever vaccine responses in identical twins.

The TCR sequence derives from a woman in her late teens or twenties in good health. What was sequenced was CD4+ T cells sorted from blood. V is TRBV27 and J is TRBJ2-1; TRBD2 is a possible D gene (5 bases). The CDR3 loop is CASSPRPPEGYNEQFF. The CDR3 DNA reads as TGTGCCAGCAGTCCTAGGCCCCCCGAGGGTTACAATGAGCAGTTCTTC.